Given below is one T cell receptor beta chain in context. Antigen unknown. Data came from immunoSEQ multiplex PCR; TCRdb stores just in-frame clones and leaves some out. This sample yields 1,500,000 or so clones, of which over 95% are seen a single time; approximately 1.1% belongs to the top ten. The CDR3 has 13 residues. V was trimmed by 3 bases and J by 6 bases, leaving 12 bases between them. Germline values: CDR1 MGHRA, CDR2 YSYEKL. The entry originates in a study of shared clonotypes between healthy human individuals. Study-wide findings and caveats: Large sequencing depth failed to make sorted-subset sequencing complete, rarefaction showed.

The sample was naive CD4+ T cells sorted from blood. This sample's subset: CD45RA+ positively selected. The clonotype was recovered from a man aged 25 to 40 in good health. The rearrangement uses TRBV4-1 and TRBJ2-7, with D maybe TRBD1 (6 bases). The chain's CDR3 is CASSHWAGAEQYF. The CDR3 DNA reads TGCGCCAGCAGCCATTGGGCAGGGGCCGAGCAGTACTTC.